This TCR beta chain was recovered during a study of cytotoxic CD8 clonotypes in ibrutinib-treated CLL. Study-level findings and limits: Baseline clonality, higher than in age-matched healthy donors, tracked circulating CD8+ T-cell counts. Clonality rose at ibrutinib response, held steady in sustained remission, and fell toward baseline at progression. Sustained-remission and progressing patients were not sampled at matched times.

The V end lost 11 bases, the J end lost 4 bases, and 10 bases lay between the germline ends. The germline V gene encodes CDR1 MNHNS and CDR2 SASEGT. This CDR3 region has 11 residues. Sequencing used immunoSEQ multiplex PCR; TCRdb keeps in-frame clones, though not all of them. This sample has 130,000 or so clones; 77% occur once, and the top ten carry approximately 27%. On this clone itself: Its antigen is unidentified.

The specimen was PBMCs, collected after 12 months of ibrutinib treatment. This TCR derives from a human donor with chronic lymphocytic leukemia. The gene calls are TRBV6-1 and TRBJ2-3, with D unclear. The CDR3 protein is CAHQIADTQYF. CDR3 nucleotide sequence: TGTGCCCACCAAATTGCAGATACGCAGTATTTT.